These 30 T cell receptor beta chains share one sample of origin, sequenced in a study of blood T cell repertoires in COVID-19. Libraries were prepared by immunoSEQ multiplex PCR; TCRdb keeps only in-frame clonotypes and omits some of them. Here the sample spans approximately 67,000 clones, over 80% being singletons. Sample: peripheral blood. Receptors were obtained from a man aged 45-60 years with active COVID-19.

CDR3 in amino acids: CASSDPIDGNYGYTF. The CDR3 DNA follows: TGTGCCAGCAGTGATCCGATAGACGGGAACTATGGCTACACCTTC. This chain connects TRBV6-6 to TRBJ1-2; D is uncertain. The V and J ends lost 5 bases and 2 bases respectively, with 15 bases between them. CDR3 size: 15 residues. Germline CDR1 is MNHNY and CDR2 is SVGAGI (reference sequence).

The CDR3 here is CASSQDSGRNTEAFF. In DNA form, the CDR3 reads TGCGCCAGCAGCCAAGATTCTGGGAGGAACACTGAAGCTTTCTTT. The genes are TRBV4-3 and TRBJ1-1; D is unresolved. CDR3 length: 15 amino acids. Trimming removed 0 bases from V and 1 base from J, with 9 bases in between. The germline V gene has CDR1 LGHNA and CDR2 YSLEER.

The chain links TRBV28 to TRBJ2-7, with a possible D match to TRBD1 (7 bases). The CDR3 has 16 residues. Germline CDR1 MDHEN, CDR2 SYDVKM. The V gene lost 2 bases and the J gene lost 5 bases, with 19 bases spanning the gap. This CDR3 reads CASSLGGTAMNHEQYF. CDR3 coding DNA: TGTGCCAGCAGTTTAGGCGGGACAGCAATGAACCACGAGCAGTACTTC.

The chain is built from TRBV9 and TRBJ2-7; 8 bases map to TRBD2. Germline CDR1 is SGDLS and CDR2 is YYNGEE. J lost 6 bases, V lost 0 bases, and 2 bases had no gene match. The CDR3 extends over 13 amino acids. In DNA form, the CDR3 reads TGTGCCAGCAGCGTAGTCGCGGGAGGCGAGCAGTACTTC. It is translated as CASSVVAGGEQYF.

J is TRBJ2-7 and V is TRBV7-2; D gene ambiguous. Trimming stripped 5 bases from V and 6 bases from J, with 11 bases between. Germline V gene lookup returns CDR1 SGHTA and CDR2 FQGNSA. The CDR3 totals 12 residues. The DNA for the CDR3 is TGTGCCAGCAGCCCCACATCCAGCGAGCAGTACTTC. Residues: CASSPTSSEQYF. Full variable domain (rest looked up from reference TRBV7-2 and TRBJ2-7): GAGVSQSPSNKVTEKGKDVELRCDPISGHTALYWYRQSLGQGLEFLIYFQGNSAPDKSGLPSDRFSAERTGGSVSTLTIQRTQQEDSAVYLCASSPTSSEQYFGPGTRLTVT.

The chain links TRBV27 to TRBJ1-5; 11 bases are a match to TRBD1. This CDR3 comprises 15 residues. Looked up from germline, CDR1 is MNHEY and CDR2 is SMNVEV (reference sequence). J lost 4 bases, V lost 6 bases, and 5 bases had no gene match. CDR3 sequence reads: CASSSGTGGNQPQHF. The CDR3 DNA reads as TGTGCCAGCAGCTCCGGGACAGGGGGTAATCAGCCCCAGCATTTT.

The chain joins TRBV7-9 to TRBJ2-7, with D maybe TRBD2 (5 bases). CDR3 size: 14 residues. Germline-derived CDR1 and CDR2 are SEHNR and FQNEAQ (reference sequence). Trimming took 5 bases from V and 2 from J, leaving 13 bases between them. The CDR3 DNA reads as TGTGCCAGCAGCCCCGGACTCGGGCCCTACGAGCAGTACTTC. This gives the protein CASSPGLGPYEQYF. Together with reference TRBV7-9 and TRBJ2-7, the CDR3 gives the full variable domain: DTGVSQNPRHKITKRGQNVTFRCDPISEHNRLYWYRQTLGQGPEFLTYFQNEAQLEKSRLLSDRFSAERPKGSFSTLEIQRTEQGDSAMYLCASSPGLGPYEQYFGPGTRLTVT.

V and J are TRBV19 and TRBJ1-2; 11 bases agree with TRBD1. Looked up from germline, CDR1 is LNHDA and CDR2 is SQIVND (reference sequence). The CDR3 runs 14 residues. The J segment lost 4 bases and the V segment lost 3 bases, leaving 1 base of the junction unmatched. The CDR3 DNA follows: TGTGCCAGTAGTATCGGACAGGGGGCCTATGGCTACACCTTC. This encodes CASSIGQGAYGYTF. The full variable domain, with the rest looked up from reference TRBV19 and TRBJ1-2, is DGGITQSPKYLFRKEGQNVTLSCEQNLNHDAMYWYRQDPGQGLRLIYYSQIVNDFQKGDIAEGYSVSREKKESFPLTVTSAQKNPTAFYLCASSIGQGAYGYTFGSGTRLTVV.

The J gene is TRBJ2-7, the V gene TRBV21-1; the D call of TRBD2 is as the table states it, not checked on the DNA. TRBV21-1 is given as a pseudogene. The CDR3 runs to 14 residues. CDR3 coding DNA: TGTGCCAGCAGCGGGCGGGAGAGGCGTAGAGAGCAGTACTTC. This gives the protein CASSGRERRREQYF.

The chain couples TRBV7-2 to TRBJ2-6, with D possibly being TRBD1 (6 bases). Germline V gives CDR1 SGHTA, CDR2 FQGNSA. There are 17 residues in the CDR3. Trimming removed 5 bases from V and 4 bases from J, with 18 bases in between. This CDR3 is CASSPYLQGSGANVLTF. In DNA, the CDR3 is TGTGCCAGCAGCCCATACCTACAGGGCTCCGGGGCCAACGTCCTGACTTTC.

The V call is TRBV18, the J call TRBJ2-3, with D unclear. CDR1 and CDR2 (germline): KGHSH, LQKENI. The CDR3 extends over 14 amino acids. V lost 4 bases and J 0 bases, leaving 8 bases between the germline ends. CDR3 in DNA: TGTGCCAGCTCACTCCTCGGGAGCACAGATACGCAGTATTTT. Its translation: CASSLLGSTDTQYF. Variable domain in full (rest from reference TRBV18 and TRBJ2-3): NAGVMQNPRHLVRRRGQEARLRCSPMKGHSHVYWYRQLPEEGLKFMVYLQKENIIDESGMPKERFSAEFPKEGPSILRIQQVVRGDSAAYFCASSLLGSTDTQYFGPGTRLTVL.

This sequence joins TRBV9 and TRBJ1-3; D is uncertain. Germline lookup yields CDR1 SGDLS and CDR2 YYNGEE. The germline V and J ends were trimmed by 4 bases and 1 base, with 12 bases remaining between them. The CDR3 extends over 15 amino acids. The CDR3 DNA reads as TGTGCCAGCAGCTCTCGTTCGAGATCTGGAAACACCATATATTTT. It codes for CASSSRSRSGNTIYF.

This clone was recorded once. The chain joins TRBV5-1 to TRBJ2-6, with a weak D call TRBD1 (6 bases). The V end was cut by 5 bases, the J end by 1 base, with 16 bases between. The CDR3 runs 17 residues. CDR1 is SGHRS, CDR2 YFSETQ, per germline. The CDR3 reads CASSLTGTQSGANVLTF. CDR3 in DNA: TGCGCCAGCAGTCTCACAGGGACCCAATCTGGGGCCAACGTCCTGACTTTC. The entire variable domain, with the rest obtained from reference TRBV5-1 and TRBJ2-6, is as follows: KAGVTQTPRYLIKTRGQQVTLSCSPISGHRSVSWYQQTPGQGLQFLFEYFSETQRNKGNFPGRFSGRQFSNSRSEMNVSTLELGDSALYLCASSLTGTQSGANVLTFGAGSRLTVL.

CDR3 DNA sequence: TGTGCCAGCAGCTTGAGACAGCCCAATTCACCCCTCCACTTT. Its translation is CASSLRQPNSPLHF. The rearrangement links TRBV7-2 to TRBJ1-6; D might be TRBD1 (5 bases). The germline V gene has CDR1 SGHTA and CDR2 FQGNSA. The CDR3 has 14 amino acids. V lost 3 bases and J lost 7, with 10 bases in between. Full variable domain (outside the CDR3, taken from reference TRBV7-2 and TRBJ1-6): GAGVSQSPSNKVTEKGKDVELRCDPISGHTALYWYRQSLGQGLEFLIYFQGNSAPDKSGLPSDRFSAERTGGSVSTLTIQRTQQEDSAVYLCASSLRQPNSPLHFGNGTRLTVT.

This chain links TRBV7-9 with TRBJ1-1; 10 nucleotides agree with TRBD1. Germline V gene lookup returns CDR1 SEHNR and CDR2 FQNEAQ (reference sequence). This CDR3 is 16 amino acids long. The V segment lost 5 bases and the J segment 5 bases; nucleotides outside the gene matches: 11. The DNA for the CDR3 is TGTGCCAGCAGCCGCTCTCCCGGGACAGGGGCTACTGAAGCTTTCTTT. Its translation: CASSRSPGTGATEAFF.

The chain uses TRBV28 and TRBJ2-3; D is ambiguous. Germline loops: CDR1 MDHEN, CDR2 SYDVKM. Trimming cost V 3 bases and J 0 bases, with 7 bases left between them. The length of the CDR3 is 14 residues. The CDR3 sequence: CASSLTPSTDTQYF. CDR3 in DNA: TGTGCCAGCAGTTTGACACCCAGCACAGATACGCAGTATTTT.

The CDR3 reads CAISDGGGTEAFF. CDR3 coding DNA: TGTGCCATCAGTGATGGGGGAGGCACTGAAGCTTTCTTT. This chain connects TRBV10-3 to TRBJ1-1; the D gene is possibly TRBD1 (5 bases). The CDR3 runs 13 residues. CDR1 is ENHRY, CDR2 SYGVKD, per germline. V was shortened by 3 bases and J by 4 bases, with 9 bases between the two germline ends.

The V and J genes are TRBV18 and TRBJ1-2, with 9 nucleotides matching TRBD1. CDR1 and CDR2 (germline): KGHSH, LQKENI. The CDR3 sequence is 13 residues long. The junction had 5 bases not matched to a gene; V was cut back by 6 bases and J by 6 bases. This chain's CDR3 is CASSQGQGDGYTF. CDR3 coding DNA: TGTGCCAGCTCGCAGGGACAGGGTGATGGCTACACCTTC.

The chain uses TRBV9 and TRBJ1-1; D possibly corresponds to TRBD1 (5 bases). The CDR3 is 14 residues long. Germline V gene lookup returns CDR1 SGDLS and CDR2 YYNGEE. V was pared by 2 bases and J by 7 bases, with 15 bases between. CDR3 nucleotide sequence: TGTGCCAGCAGCGTCCAGGGTTTACTTGGTGAAGCTTTCTTT. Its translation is CASSVQGLLGEAFF.

In DNA, the CDR3 is TGTGCCAGCAGCCAAGATAATGCGGGAGCCAAAAACATTCAGTACTTC. Translating gives CASSQDNAGAKNIQYF. The rearrangement links TRBV4-2 to TRBJ2-4, with D perhaps matching TRBD2 (5 bases). Germline-derived CDR1 and CDR2 are LGHNA and YNFKEQ. V shed 0 bases and J shed 0 bases, with 9 bases lying between them. This CDR3 spans 16 amino acids.

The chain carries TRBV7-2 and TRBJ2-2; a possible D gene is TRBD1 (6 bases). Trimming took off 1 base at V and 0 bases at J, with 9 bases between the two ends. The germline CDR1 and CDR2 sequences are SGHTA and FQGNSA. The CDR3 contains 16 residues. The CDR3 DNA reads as TGTGCCAGCAGCTTAGTAGGGGGACCGAACACCGGGGAGCTGTTTTTT. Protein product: CASSLVGGPNTGELFF.

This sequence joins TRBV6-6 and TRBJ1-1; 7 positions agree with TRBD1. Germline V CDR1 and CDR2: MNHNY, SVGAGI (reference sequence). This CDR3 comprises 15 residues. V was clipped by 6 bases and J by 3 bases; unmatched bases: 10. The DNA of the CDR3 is TGTGCCAGCAGGTCGAACAGGGGTCGGGACACTGAAGCTTTCTTT. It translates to CASRSNRGRDTEAFF.

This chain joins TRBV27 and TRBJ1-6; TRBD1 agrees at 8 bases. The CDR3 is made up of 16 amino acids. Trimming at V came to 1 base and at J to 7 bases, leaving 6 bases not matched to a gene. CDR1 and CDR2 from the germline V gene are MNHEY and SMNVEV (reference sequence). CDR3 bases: TGTGCCAGCAGTTTATTGGCAGGGGGCTTGAATTCACCCCTCCACTTT. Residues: CASSLLAGGLNSPLHF.

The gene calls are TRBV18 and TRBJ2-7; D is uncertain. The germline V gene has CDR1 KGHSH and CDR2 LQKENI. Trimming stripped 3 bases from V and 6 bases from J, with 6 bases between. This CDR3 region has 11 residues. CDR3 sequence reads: CASSPSGEQYF. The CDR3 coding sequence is TGTGCCAGCTCACCTTCGGGCGAGCAGTACTTC.

CDR3 bases: TGCAGCGTTGGAAACGTAGGGGACACTGAAGCTTTCTTT. Translating gives CSVGNVGDTEAFF. The rearrangement links TRBV29-1 to TRBJ1-1, with TRBD1 as a possible D gene (5 bases). This CDR3 comprises 13 residues. Trimming stripped 4 bases from V and 3 bases from J, with 12 bases between. CDR1 is SQVTM and CDR2 is ANQGSEA in the germline V gene.

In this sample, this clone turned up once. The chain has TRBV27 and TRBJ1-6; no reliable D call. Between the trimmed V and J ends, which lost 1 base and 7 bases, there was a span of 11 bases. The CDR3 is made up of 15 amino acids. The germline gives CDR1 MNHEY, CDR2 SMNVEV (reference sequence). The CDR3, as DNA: TGTGCCAGCAGTTTATATGAACCGAGGAATTCACCCCTCCACTTT. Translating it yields CASSLYEPRNSPLHF.

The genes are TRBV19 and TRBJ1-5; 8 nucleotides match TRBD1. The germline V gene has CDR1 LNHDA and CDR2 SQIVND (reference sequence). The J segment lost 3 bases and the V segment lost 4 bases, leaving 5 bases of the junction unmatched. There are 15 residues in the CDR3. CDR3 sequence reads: CASSRPGGNNQPQHF. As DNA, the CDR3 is TGTGCCAGTAGTAGGCCAGGGGGCAACAATCAGCCCCAGCATTTT.

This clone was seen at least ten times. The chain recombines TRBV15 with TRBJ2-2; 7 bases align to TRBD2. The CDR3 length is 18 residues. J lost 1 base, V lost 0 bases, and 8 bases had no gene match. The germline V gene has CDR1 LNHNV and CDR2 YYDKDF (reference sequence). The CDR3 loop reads CATSRDWLAAWNTGELFF. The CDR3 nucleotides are TGTGCCACCAGCAGAGATTGGCTAGCGGCCTGGAACACCGGGGAGCTGTTTTTT.

CDR3 in amino acids: CSAVEGEQYF. CDR3 bases: TGCAGCGCCGTAGAGGGAGAGCAGTACTTC. The chain is built from TRBV29-1 and TRBJ2-7; tentatively, D is TRBD2 (5 bases). CDR1 and CDR2 (germline): SQVTM, ANQGSEA. The CDR3 is made up of 10 amino acids. Trimming left V 7 bases short and J 7 bases short, with 11 bases between.

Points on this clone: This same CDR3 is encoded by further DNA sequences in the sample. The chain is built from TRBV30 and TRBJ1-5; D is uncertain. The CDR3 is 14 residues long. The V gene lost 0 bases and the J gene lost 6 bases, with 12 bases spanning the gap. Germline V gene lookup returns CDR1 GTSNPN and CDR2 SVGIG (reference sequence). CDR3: CAWSVGGLGQPQHF. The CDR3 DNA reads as TGTGCCTGGAGTGTAGGAGGGTTGGGTCAGCCCCAGCATTTT.